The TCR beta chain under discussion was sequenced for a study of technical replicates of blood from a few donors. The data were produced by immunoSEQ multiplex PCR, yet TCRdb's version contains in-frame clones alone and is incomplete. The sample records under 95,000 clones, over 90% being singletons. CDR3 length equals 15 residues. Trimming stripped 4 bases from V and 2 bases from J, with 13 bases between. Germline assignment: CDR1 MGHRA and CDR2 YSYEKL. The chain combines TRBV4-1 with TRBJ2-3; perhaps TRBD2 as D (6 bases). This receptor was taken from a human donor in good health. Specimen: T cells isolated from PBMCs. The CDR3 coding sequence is TGCGCCAGCAGCCGAGCTAGCGAAAACACAGATACGCAGTATTTT. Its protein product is CASSRASENTDTQYF.